These 7 T cell receptor beta chains originate from one sample sequenced in a study of blood T cell repertoires in COVID-19. The protocol was immunoSEQ multiplex PCR, while the TCRdb copy is restricted to in-frame clones and leaves out a portion. The data show 350,000 to 450,000 clones, 87% seen once. Specimen: peripheral blood. Every receptor here comes from a woman aged 60-75 years with COVID-19, enrolled during active disease.

The chain recombines TRBV6-5 with TRBJ1-1, with 10 bases aligning to TRBD1. Germline values: CDR1 MNHEY, CDR2 SVGAGI. This CDR3 is 15 amino acids long. Germline trimming cut 6 bases from V and 1 base from J; bases unmatched to any gene: 5. The CDR3 nucleotides are TGTGCCAGCAGACCCGGACAGGGGGGGAACACTGAAGCTTTCTTT. Amino acid sequence: CASRPGQGGNTEAFF.

As regards this clone: Its ends do not fully match the called genes, so a read error is possible. The chain couples TRBV10-3 to TRBJ2-7, with 7 nucleotides matching TRBD1. From germline, CDR1 is ENHRY and CDR2 SYGVKD. This CDR3 region has 15 residues. CDR3: CAISESTGFSHEQYF. The CDR3 DNA sequence: TGTGCCATCAGTGAGTCGACAGGGTTCTCCCACGAGCAGTACTTC.

This chain links TRBV19 with TRBJ1-2; D uncertain. Deletions cut 0 bases from V and 7 bases from J, with 9 bases between. The CDR3 is 13 amino acids. The germline V gene has CDR1 LNHDA and CDR2 SQIVND (reference sequence). CDR3 coding DNA: TGTGCCAGTAGTATAGATCGGGTGGCTGGCTACACCTTC. The encoded protein is CASSIDRVAGYTF.

The J gene is TRBJ2-7, the V gene TRBV27, with 12 bases fitting TRBD2. Germline V gene data show CDR1 as MNHEY and CDR2 as SMNVEV (reference sequence). The V gene end was trimmed by 4 bases and the J gene end by 4 bases; junction bases not matched to a gene: 5. The CDR3 covers 15 residues. In DNA form, the CDR3 reads TGTGCCAGCAGTTCTCTAGCGGGGGGGCAGTACGAGCAGTACTTC. This translates into CASSSLAGGQYEQYF.

The gene calls are TRBV28 and TRBJ2-3, with 7 nucleotides matching TRBD1. V lost 4 bases to trimming and J lost 6 bases; unmatched junction nucleotides: 13. The germline gives CDR1 MDHEN, CDR2 SYDVKM. This CDR3 comprises 16 residues. The CDR3 sequence is CASSSSTGHTGDTQYF. In DNA form, the CDR3 reads TGTGCCAGCAGTTCCTCGACAGGGCACACCGGGGATACGCAGTATTTT.

This clone occurred a few times. V is TRBV18 and J is TRBJ2-7; TRBD2 aligns across 8 bases. The CDR3 consists of 15 residues. Germline V gives CDR1 KGHSH, CDR2 LQKENI. V trimming: 6 bases; J trimming: 0 bases; junction bases outside the gene matches: 7. CDR3 amino acids: CASSRGGKGSYEQYF. The CDR3 nucleotides are TGTGCCAGCTCCCGGGGGGGGAAAGGCTCCTACGAGCAGTACTTC.

This clone was found a few times. The chain uses TRBV15 and TRBJ1-3; 8 bases line up with TRBD1. The germline V gene has CDR1 LNHNV and CDR2 YYDKDF (reference sequence). Unmatched junction bases numbered 11, after V lost 2 bases and J lost 5 bases. The CDR3 loop spans 17 amino acids. The CDR3 DNA reads TGTGCCACCAGCAGAACTACCGGGACAGGATCGAGAAACACCATATATTTT. Protein sequence: CATSRTTGTGSRNTIYF.